This T cell receptor beta chain derives from a study of blood T cell repertoires in COVID-19. Only in-frame clones appear in the TCRdb table, and some are missing; sequencing was by immunoSEQ multiplex PCR. The table shows about 57,000 clones, with about nine tenths occurring only once. The germline V gene has CDR1 SGHRS and CDR2 YFSETQ. V lost 4 bases and J 3 bases, leaving 11 bases between the germline ends. There are 14 residues in the CDR3. The chain is built from TRBV5-1 and TRBJ2-1; D is perhaps TRBD2 (6 bases). The sequencing sample was made of peripheral blood. The sequence came from a man aged 60 to 75 with acute or convalescent COVID-19. CDR3 in DNA: TGCGCCAGCAGCGCCGGGACTTACTACAATGAGCAGTTCTTC. Translated, it gives CASSAGTYYNEQFF.